A selection of T cell receptor beta chains follows, all from one sample in a study of blood T cell repertoires in COVID-19. This table comes from immunoSEQ multiplex PCR, and its TCRdb copy is limited to in-frame clones, with some not included. The data show 200,000 to 250,000 clones, about 89% seen once. Sequencing was done on a sample of peripheral blood. These receptors were obtained from a man aged 60-69 years who had recovered from COVID-19. Both conserved end residues are part of each CDR3. The D gene is left open where the match is weak. Where a row states a size, it is once, few, many or the class of an expanded clone; other rows omit it.

D gene,clone size,V gene,J gene,CDR3 DNA,CDR3 protein
TRBD2,few,TRBV11-2,TRBJ2-5,TGTGCCAGCAGCCGAGGGACTAGCGGGGGGGAGACCCAGTACTTC,CASSRGTSGGETQYF
.,.,TRBV5-1,TRBJ2-2,TGCGCCAGCAGCTACGAGATTAACACCGGGGAGCTGTTTTTT,CASSYEINTGELFF
.,.,TRBV7-2,TRBJ1-3,TGTGCCAGCAGCCCGGACACTGGAAACACCATATATTTT,CASSPDTGNTIYF
.,.,TRBV24-1,TRBJ1-5,TGTGCCACCAGTTCACGGGGGAACAATCAGCCCCAGCATTTT,CATSSRGNNQPQHF
.,.,TRBV2,TRBJ1-5,TGTGCCAGCAGTGAAGCCCTTTATAGCAATCAGCCCCAGCATTTT,CASSEALYSNQPQHF
TRBD2,.,TRBV4-2,TRBJ2-7,TGTGCCAGCAGCCGGGAGCGGGAGGCCCTTTACGAGCAGTACTTC,CASSREREALYEQYF
.,.,TRBV6-5,TRBJ1-1,TGTGCCAGCAGCCTAGGGTCGGGGGCTGAAGCTTTCTTT,CASSLGSGAEAFF
TRBD2,.,TRBV9,TRBJ2-2,TGTGCCAGCAGCGCCGGCCGGGGAGGGCCCGGGGAGCTGTTTTTT,CASSAGRGGPGELFF
TRBD2,.,TRBV19,TRBJ2-7,TGTGCCAGTAGTATAGATAATAGCGGGAGGTTCTACGAGCAGTACTTC,CASSIDNSGRFYEQYF
TRBD1,.,TRBV10-1,TRBJ2-7,TGCGCCAGCAGGACAGGGGGCAGGCGGGGATGCTGTGCCGAGCAGTACTTC,CASRTGGRRGCCAEQYF
TRBD1,.,TRBV29-1,TRBJ2-1,TGCAGCGCCCAGACAGGGCATGAGCAGTTCTTC,CSAQTGHEQFF
TRBD1,.,TRBV25-1,TRBJ1-1,TGTGCCAGCAGTGCAGGACAGGTTAACACTGAAGCTTTCTTT,CASSAGQVNTEAFF
TRBD1,.,TRBV15,TRBJ1-5,TGTGCCACCAGCCCGGGACAGGGGAATCAGCCCCAGCATTTT,CATSPGQGNQPQHF
TRBD1,.,TRBV5-1,TRBJ1-1,TGCGCCAGCAGCTTGCGGCCGACAGGGGCGAACACTGAAGCTTTCTTT,CASSLRPTGANTEAFF
TRBD1,.,TRBV6-5,TRBJ2-2,TGTGCCAGCAGTTACTGGGACAGGGGTTCCGGGGAGCTGTTTTTT,CASSYWDRGSGELFF
.,.,TRBV15,TRBJ2-6,TGTGCCACCAGCAGAGGCGGACAGTACTACTCTGGGGCCAACGTCCTGACTTTC,CATSRGGQYYSGANVLTF
TRBD2,.,TRBV3-1/TRBV3-2,TRBJ2-7,TGTGCCAGCAGCCTCCTAGCGGGATCCTACGAGCAGTACTTC,CASSLLAGSYEQYF
TRBD1,.,TRBV28,TRBJ2-7,TGTGCCAGCAGTTTGGAGACAGGGCCAGGAGAGCAGTACTTC,CASSLETGPGEQYF
.,.,TRBV6-5,TRBJ2-3,TGTGCCAGCAGAGCAATAGGGGGCACAGATACGCAGTATTTT,CASRAIGGTDTQYF
.,.,TRBV7-3,TRBJ2-7,TGTGCCAGCAGCTCCCAGGGGGGCTCCTACGAGCAGTACTTC,CASSSQGGSYEQYF
TRBD1,.,TRBV4-2,TRBJ1-2,TGTGCCAGCAGCCCCCCCGGGGGACAGGGGGCTTACGGCTACACCTTC,CASSPPGGQGAYGYTF
.,few,TRBV6-5,TRBJ2-7,TGTGCCAGCAGTTACTCGAGAGCCTCCTACGAGCAGTACTTC,CASSYSRASYEQYF
.,.,TRBV7-7,TRBJ2-7,TGTGCTAGCAGCAGGGCAGGGGGACTCTACGAGCAGTACTTC,CASSRAGGLYEQYF
.,.,TRBV2,TRBJ1-1,TGTGCCAGCAGTGACCGAGACAGGAACACTGAAGCTTTCTTT,CASSDRDRNTEAFF
TRBD2,.,TRBV18,TRBJ2-7,TGTGCCAGCTCACCACCGGGACTAGCGGGAGGGCCGGGCTACGAGCAGTACTTC,CASSPPGLAGGPGYEQYF
TRBD1,.,TRBV18,TRBJ1-5,TGTGCCAGCTCACCACCAGGAGGACAGGGAGGCCAGCCCCAGCATTTT,CASSPPGGQGGQPQHF
.,few,TRBV29-1,TRBJ1-5,TGCAGCGTAGCGGGACAAAACAGCAATCAGCCCCAGCATTTT,CSVAGQNSNQPQHF
TRBD1,.,TRBV7-2,TRBJ1-1,TGTGCCAGCAGCCCGTTCCCCGGTCAGGGGGGCACTGAAGCTTTCTTT,CASSPFPGQGGTEAFF
.,.,TRBV9,TRBJ2-7,TGTGCCAGCAGCGTAAGTCATGACGGAGCCTACGAGCAGTACTTC,CASSVSHDGAYEQYF
TRBD1,.,TRBV24-1,TRBJ2-5,TGTGCCACCAGTGTTCAGGGGGCCGGTGAGACCCAGTACTTC,CATSVQGAGETQYF
.,few,TRBV12-5,TRBJ1-6,TGTGCTAGTGGTTTGGTACGTAACAGGGTGGGGAATTCACCCCTCCACTTT,CASGLVRNRVGNSPLHF
.,.,TRBV5-1,TRBJ2-2,TGCGCCAGCAGCCTGGGCGAGGACACCGGGGAGCTGTTTTTT,CASSLGEDTGELFF
TRBD1,.,TRBV15,TRBJ2-2,TGTGCCACCAGGGGACAGGGGAGTAGGGGGGAGCTGTTTTTT,CATRGQGSRGELFF
TRBD1,.,TRBV2,TRBJ1-6,TGTGCCAGCCTTCTCAACAGGGGCATAAGTAATTCACCCCTCCACTTT,CASLLNRGISNSPLHF
TRBD1,.,TRBV29-1,TRBJ1-4,TGCAGCGTTAAAACCGGGACAGGGAACGAAAAACTGTTTTTT,CSVKTGTGNEKLFF
.,.,TRBV19,TRBJ1-2,TGTGCCAGTAGTAGGACAGCCGACTATGGCTACACCTTC,CASSRTADYGYTF
TRBD1,.,TRBV5-1,TRBJ1-1,TGCGCCAGCAGCTTGGGGGGGACAGGAAACACTGAAGCTTTCTTT,CASSLGGTGNTEAFF